The 13 T cell receptor beta chains below were found in one sample sequenced in a study of beta chain features in type 1 diabetes. The authors reverse transcribed all of the isolated RNA, so sequencing captured expressed TCRB transcripts. Sequenced by immunoSEQ multiplex PCR; TCRdb stores in-frame clones only, minus some. The sample consists of about 900,000 clones, roughly 16% of them appearing once. Input material: naive CD4+ T cells from blood. Receptors were obtained from a woman between 18 and 29 years old in good health.

The sample holds a few counts of this clone. Written as DNA, the CDR3 is TGCGCCAGCAGCTCAACGCCAGGGTCGGACATTCAGTACTTC. It specifies CASSSTPGSDIQYF. The chain employs TRBV5-1 and TRBJ2-4; D is possibly TRBD1 (5 bases). V lost 3 bases to trimming and J lost 8 bases, with 15 bases between them. Germline CDR1 is SGHRS and CDR2 is YFSETQ. This CDR3 has 14 residues.

The J gene is TRBJ2-5, the V gene TRBV5-1; D is ambiguous. This CDR3 is 13 amino acids long. The V gene's germline CDR1 is SGHRS and CDR2 YFSETQ. Trimming removed 0 bases from V and 3 bases from J, with 6 bases in between. CDR3 coding DNA: TGCGCCAGCAGCTTGGTTAAGGAAGAGACCCAGTACTTC. Translation: CASSLVKEETQYF.

This clone was seen a handful of times. The chain is built from TRBV19 and TRBJ1-1; D might be TRBD1 (5 bases). The CDR3 loop spans 13 amino acids. From germline, CDR1 is LNHDA and CDR2 SQIVND (reference sequence). V shed 7 bases and J shed 0 bases, with 9 bases lying between them. This CDR3 reads CASKRGMNTEAFF. In DNA, the CDR3 is TGTGCCAGTAAACGGGGGATGAACACTGAAGCTTTCTTT.

DNA for the CDR3: TGTGCCAGCAGCTCAATTAGCGGGAGGGCCCCCGGGGAGCTGTTTTTT. As protein: CASSSISGRAPGELFF. V usage is TRBV7-6 and J usage is TRBJ2-2; 11 bases are a match to TRBD2. The germline V gene has CDR1 SGHVS and CDR2 FNYEAQ. V shed 4 bases and J 6 bases; nucleotides not matched to a gene: 7. The CDR3 is 16 residues long.

This clone was counted between two and nine times. J is TRBJ2-1 and V is TRBV28; weak D call: TRBD1 (7 bases). Trimming shortened V by 7 bases and J by 9 bases, and 25 bases separated the two germline ends. The germline CDR1 and CDR2 sequences are MDHEN and SYDVKM. The CDR3 consists of 16 residues. CDR3 sequence (DNA): TGTGCCAGCATCTTATTCGCGGGACAGCAGAATAGTGAGCAGTTCTTC. This translates into CASILFAGQQNSEQFF.

This clone was seen only a few times. CDR3 sequence: CASSYGLAGVVETQYF. The CDR3 DNA sequence: TGTGCCAGCAGTTACGGGCTAGCGGGAGTTGTGGAGACCCAGTACTTC. The gene calls are TRBV6-5 and TRBJ2-5; 10 bases align to TRBD2. V lost 2 bases and J lost 5; bases outside the gene matches: 8. CDR3 size: 16 residues. Germline V gives CDR1 MNHEY, CDR2 SVGAGI.

V is TRBV19 and J is TRBJ2-1; D call uncertain. Between the trimmed V and J ends, which lost 4 bases and 3 bases, there was a span of 7 bases. Germline V CDR1 and CDR2: LNHDA, SQIVND (reference sequence). The CDR3 has 13 residues. The CDR3 DNA reads TGTGCCAGTAGTACACCGGGCTACAATGAGCAGTTCTTC. It yields the protein CASSTPGYNEQFF.

The chain has TRBV7-2 and TRBJ2-3; possibly TRBD2 for D (5 bases). Trimming took off 5 bases at V and 0 bases at J, with 12 bases between the two ends. Germline CDR1 reads SGHTA; CDR2 reads FQGNSA. The CDR3 contains 15 residues. CDR3 in amino acids: CASSPPGSSTDTQYF. CDR3 bases: TGTGCCAGCAGCCCTCCGGGGTCAAGCACAGATACGCAGTATTTT.

This chain joins TRBV10-1 and TRBJ1-1; D ambiguous. V shed 0 bases and J shed 6 bases, with 11 bases lying between them. Per the germline V gene, CDR1 is WNHNN and CDR2 is SYGVQD (reference sequence). The CDR3 consists of 14 residues. As DNA, the CDR3 is TGCGCCAGCAGTGAGTCGGCGGGAATATCTGAAGCTTTCTTT. This translates into CASSESAGISEAFF.

This clone was seen more than once but under ten times. The chain links TRBV6-5 to TRBJ1-5, with TRBD1 identical over 8 bases. The length of the CDR3 is 15 residues. The V and J ends lost 5 bases and 8 bases, in that order; junction bases with no gene match: 11. Per germline, CDR1 MNHEY and CDR2 SVGAGI. The CDR3 protein is CASSPRTGSGEPQHF. The CDR3 DNA sequence: TGTGCCAGCAGTCCCCGGACAGGGTCCGGAGAGCCCCAGCATTTT.

J is TRBJ2-7 and V is TRBV19; 9 positions match TRBD1. V shed 4 bases, J shed 2 bases, and the junction held 9 bases outside the gene matches. CDR3 length: 16 amino acids. Per the germline V gene, CDR1 is LNHDA and CDR2 is SQIVND (reference sequence). The chain's CDR3 is CASSTSGTGSTYEQYF. The CDR3 DNA reads as TGTGCCAGTAGTACCTCCGGGACAGGGAGTACCTACGAGCAGTACTTC.

This clone was observed a handful of times. The chain combines TRBV6-1 with TRBJ2-7; 12 bases are a match to TRBD2. Germline V gene data show CDR1 as MNHNS and CDR2 as SASEGT. The CDR3 length is 18 residues. Trimming took 0 bases from V and 5 from J; bases not matched to a gene: 11. CDR3 coding DNA: TGTGCCAGCAGTGAAGCTAGATTACTAGCGGGAGGAAGTAACGAGCAGTACTTC. Protein product: CASSEARLLAGGSNEQYF.

In this sample, this clone turned up a few times. This sequence joins TRBV27 and TRBJ2-5; TRBD2 matches 12 bases. J gave up 5 bases and V 0 bases, and 10 bases lay outside the gene matches. In germline, CDR1 is MNHEY, CDR2 SMNVEV (reference sequence). The CDR3 length is 18 residues. The CDR3 sequence: CASSLSSTSGSSGETQYF. The CDR3 coding sequence is TGTGCCAGCAGTTTATCTTCGACTAGCGGGAGTTCGGGGGAGACCCAGTACTTC.